The 9 T cell receptor beta chains below were found in one sample sequenced in a study of blood T cell repertoires in COVID-19. Generated by immunoSEQ multiplex PCR, the TCRdb table keeps only in-frame clones and is missing some. In the table there are about 180,000 clones, approximately 80% of which are singletons. The sample was PBMCs or T cells enriched from blood (not recorded which). These receptor sequences come from a woman between 45 and 60 years old who had recovered from COVID-19.

This sequence joins TRBV2 and TRBJ1-2, with no clear D. CDR1 SNHLY and CDR2 FYNNEI come from the germline V gene. The length of the CDR3 is 12 residues. The V gene lost 4 bases and the J gene lost 8 bases, with 11 bases spanning the gap. CDR3 region: CASSVSGGGYTF. In DNA form, the CDR3 reads TGTGCCAGCAGTGTGTCAGGTGGAGGCTACACCTTC.

This clone occurred a few times. The chain links TRBV10-3 to TRBJ2-5, with 8 bases lining up with TRBD2. Looked up from germline, CDR1 is ENHRY and CDR2 is SYGVKD. Losses at the gene ends were 10 bases for V and 4 bases for J; bases not matched to a gene: 8. CDR3 size: 13 residues. Here the CDR3 reads CATTERERETQYF. As DNA, the CDR3 is TGTGCCACCACGGAGCGGGAGCGAGAGACCCAGTACTTC.

As concerns this clone: Other DNA sequences within the sample encode an identical CDR3. J is TRBJ1-1 and V is TRBV7-9, with D possibly TRBD1 on 5 matching bases. V gave up 5 bases and J gave up 5 bases, with 12 bases separating them. CDR1 is SEHNR and CDR2 is FQNEAQ in the germline V gene (reference sequence). CDR3 size: 13 residues. The CDR3: CASSAQGATEAFF. CDR3 in DNA: TGTGCCAGCAGCGCTCAAGGGGCGACTGAAGCTTTCTTT.

Here the CDR3 DNA reads TGTGCCGCACAGGGGGCCGCTAACTATGGCTACACCTTC. Amino acids: CAAQGAANYGYTF. The rearrangement uses TRBV30 and TRBJ1-2; TRBD1 aligns across 9 bases. The CDR3 length is 13 residues. V gave up 8 bases and J gave up 0 bases; unmatched junction bases: 4. Looked up from germline, CDR1 is GTSNPN and CDR2 is SVGIG (reference sequence).

This chain joins TRBV9 and TRBJ1-5, with 8 positions matching TRBD1. V was clipped by 2 bases and J by 0 bases; unmatched bases: 13. CDR1 is SGDLS and CDR2 is YYNGEE in the germline V gene. The CDR3 is made up of 19 amino acids. CDR3 nucleotide sequence: TGTGCCAGCAGCGTCGAAAGGGGGACAGGACTAATTAGCAATCAGCCCCAGCATTTT. Translating gives CASSVERGTGLISNQPQHF.

This rearrangement joins TRBV7-2 to TRBJ2-1, with TRBD2 as a possible D gene (6 bases). Per the germline V gene, CDR1 is SGHTA and CDR2 is FQGNSA. There are 16 residues in the CDR3. V was pared by 4 bases and J by 0 bases, with 13 bases between. The CDR3 loop reads CASSSPRRASYNEQFF. CDR3 DNA: TGTGCCAGCAGCTCCCCCAGGAGGGCCTCCTACAATGAGCAGTTCTTC.

J is TRBJ2-3 and V is TRBV7-2; D is possibly TRBD2 (6 bases). Germline-derived CDR1 and CDR2 are SGHTA and FQGNSA. CDR3 length: 16 amino acids. Trimming left V 5 bases short and J 8 bases short, with 23 bases between. The CDR3 protein is CASSHPTRAPSSTQYF. CDR3 bases: TGTGCCAGCAGCCACCCGACTAGAGCCCCTAGCAGTACGCAGTATTTT.

The rearrangement joins TRBV27 to TRBJ2-1; 13 nucleotides agree with TRBD2. Losses at the gene ends were 7 bases for V and 7 bases for J; bases not matched to a gene: 7. Germline V gene lookup returns CDR1 MNHEY and CDR2 SMNVEV (reference sequence). The length of the CDR3 is 15 residues. The CDR3 region has the DNA TGTGCCAGCACCCGGACTAGCGGGAGCAGGAATGAGCAGTTCTTC. Translated, it gives CASTRTSGSRNEQFF.

The rearrangement uses TRBV7-6 and TRBJ2-7; 8 bases are shared with TRBD1. Germline values: CDR1 SGHVS, CDR2 FNYEAQ. The CDR3 loop spans 16 amino acids. After removal of 4 bases from V and 6 bases from J, the junction contained 14 bases not matched to a gene. In DNA, the CDR3 is TGTGCCAGCAGCTGGGAAGGGGGGACAGGAAACAGCGAGCAGTACTTC. Its protein product is CASSWEGGTGNSEQYF.